Detailed here is one T cell receptor (beta chain). This CDR3 spans 14 amino acids. V lost 10 bases, J lost 3 bases, and 10 bases stayed unmatched. The germline gives CDR1 LNHDA, CDR2 SQIVND (reference sequence). This specimen comes from a study of Ad26.COV2.S vaccination and SARS-CoV-2 variants. Background on the study: COV1001, an Ad26.COV2.S trial, supplied this vaccine-arm donor. Into the muscle, Ad26.COV2.S was dosed once or twice, 56 days apart.

The treatment denotes: about 20 received Ad26.COV2.S at low or high dose, single or two shots; 5 received placebo; per-sample allocation not given. Day 63 after the first vaccine or placebo injection was the time point for sampling. The individual, an adult aged 18-55 years, was a donor in Boston. The vaccine delivered Wuhan-strain SARS-CoV-2 spike through an Ad26 vector. TCRdb's table, derived via immunoSEQ multiplex PCR, lists solely in-frame clones and lacks some. The repertoire includes 300,000 to 350,000 clones, 88% of them detected once, and around 5.8% sits in the top ten. The source material was peripheral blood, sampled in a trial of Ad26.COV2.S vaccine versus placebo. The chain combines TRBV19 with TRBJ1-1; 8 nucleotides match TRBD1. This sequence was found in a person aged 18-65 years who received the Ad26.COV2.S COVID-19 vaccine or a placebo. The CDR3 loop reads CATRTGWGDTEAFF. The CDR3 DNA reads as TGTGCCACCCGGACAGGGTGGGGGGACACTGAAGCTTTCTTT.